A single sample gave rise to the 5 T cell receptor beta chains below, sequenced in a study of monozygotic twins with inflammatory bowel disease. Using the 5' RACE reads, TCRdb records one entry per CDR3 protein without DNA. The sample table sets out about 300,000 distinct CDR3 sequences. Sample: blood. These TCRs come from a human donor with ulcerative colitis or Crohn's disease, or a healthy co-twin of an affected twin (not recorded which).

The CDR3 loop is CASSLEGQRETQYF. The chain employs TRBV5-1 and TRBJ2-5; TCRdb returns TRBD1, unconfirmable since there is no DNA. Looked up from germline, CDR1 is SGHRS and CDR2 is YFSETQ. This CDR3 has 14 amino acids. The whole variable domain, filled in from reference TRBV5-1 and TRBJ2-5, reads KAGVTQTPRYLIKTRGQQVTLSCSPISGHRSVSWYQQTPGQGLQFLFEYFSETQRNKGNFPGRFSGRQFSNSRSEMNVSTLELGDSALYLCASSLEGQRETQYFGPGTRLLVL.

V usage is TRBV11-2 and J usage is TRBJ2-7. Germline V gives CDR1 SGHAT, CDR2 FQNNGV. This CDR3 is built from 12 residues. This chain's CDR3 is CASSLVTHEQYF.

The chain combines TRBV5-5 with TRBJ2-5; checking the TCRdb D call of TRBD2 is not possible without DNA. Per germline, CDR1 SGHKS and CDR2 YYEKEE (reference sequence). The CDR3 length is 15 residues. CDR3 sequence reads: CASSLAPLYQETQYF. Full variable domain (outside the CDR3, taken from reference TRBV5-5 and TRBJ2-5): DAGVTQSPTHLIKTRGQQVTLRCSPISGHKSVSWYQQVLGQGPQFIFQYYEKEERGRGNFPDRFSARQFPNYSSELNVNALLLGDSALYLCASSLAPLYQETQYFGPGTRLLVL.

The chain couples TRBV6-6 to TRBJ2-2. The CDR3 extends over 14 amino acids. The germline V gene encodes CDR1 MNHNY and CDR2 SVGAGI (reference sequence). Here the CDR3 reads CASNRQLNTGELFF.

The chain combines TRBV5-4 with TRBJ2-1; TCRdb's D gene call, TRBD1, goes unchecked for lack of DNA. This CDR3 is built from 13 residues. The germline CDR1 and CDR2 sequences are SGHNT and YYREEE (reference sequence). This CDR3 is CASSKGGLDEQFF.